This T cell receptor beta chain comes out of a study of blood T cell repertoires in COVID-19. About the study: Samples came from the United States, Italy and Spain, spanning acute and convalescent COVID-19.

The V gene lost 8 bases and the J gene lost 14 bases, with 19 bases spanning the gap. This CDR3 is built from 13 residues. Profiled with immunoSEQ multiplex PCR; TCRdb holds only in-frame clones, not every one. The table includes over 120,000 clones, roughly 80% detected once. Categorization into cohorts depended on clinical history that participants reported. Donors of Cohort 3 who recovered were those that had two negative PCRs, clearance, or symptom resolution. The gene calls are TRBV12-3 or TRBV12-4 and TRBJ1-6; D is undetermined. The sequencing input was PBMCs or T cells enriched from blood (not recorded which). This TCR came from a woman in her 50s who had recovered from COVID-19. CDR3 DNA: TGTGCCAGCCAGACCTCTACCGGGTGGGCCCTCCACTTT. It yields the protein CASQTSTGWALHF.